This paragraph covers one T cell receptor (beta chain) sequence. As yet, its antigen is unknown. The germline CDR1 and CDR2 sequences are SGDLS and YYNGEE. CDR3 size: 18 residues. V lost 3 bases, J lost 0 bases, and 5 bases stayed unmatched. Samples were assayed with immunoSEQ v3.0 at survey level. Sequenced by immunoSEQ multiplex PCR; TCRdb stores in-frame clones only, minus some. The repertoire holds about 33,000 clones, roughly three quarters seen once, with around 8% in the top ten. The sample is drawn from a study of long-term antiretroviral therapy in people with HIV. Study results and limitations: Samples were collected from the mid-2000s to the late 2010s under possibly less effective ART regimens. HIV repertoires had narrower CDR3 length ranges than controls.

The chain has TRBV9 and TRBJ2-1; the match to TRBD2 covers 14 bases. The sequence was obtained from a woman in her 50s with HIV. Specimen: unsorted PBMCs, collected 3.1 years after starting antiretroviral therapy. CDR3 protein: CASSAYGLAGGSYNEQFF. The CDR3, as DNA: TGTGCCAGCAGCGCGTACGGACTAGCGGGGGGCTCCTACAATGAGCAGTTCTTC.